The clone carrying this T cell receptor beta chain was picked up many times. CDR3 size: 14 residues. V was trimmed by 6 bases and J by 10 bases, leaving 19 bases between them. This sample was included in a study of CD4 and CD8 cells across lung adenocarcinoma regions. TCRdb redid the calling of the PCR reads with MiXCR, one entry per CDR3 protein. The sample carries about 12,000 distinct CDR3 sequences, roughly 47% recorded once. The gene calls are TRBV12-3 or TRBV12-4 and TRBJ2-1, with D possibly matching TRBD2 (5 bases). The sequence came from a male donor with lung adenocarcinoma. The CD4 and CD8 labels of this study may be unreliable. The sample comprised CD8+ T cells from the margin of a lung tumor. Here the CDR3 DNA reads TGTGCCAGCAGCGTGGCTGGACTCTCCTACGAGCAGTTCTTC. This gives the protein CASSVAGLSYEQFF.